The sequence of this T cell receptor (beta chain) was determined in a study of vaccination and CD4 T cells after COVID-19. The overall study: Sampling post-COVID took place a median roughly 92 days after diagnosis (range 35 to 161). Overlapping spike pools from SARS-CoV-2 and HCoV-NL63, HCoV-OC43 and HCoV-229E served as culture stimuli.

The CDR3 has 14 residues. The ends were cut back, 4 bases at V and 0 bases at J, with 10 bases in the middle. Germline V gene data show CDR1 as ENHRY and CDR2 as SYGVKD. The treatment denotes: approximately nine-day PBMC culture with coronavirus spike peptide pools or control peptides (ViraFEST assay). Under the ViraFEST approach, antigen-specific T cells were expanded with peptide pools and TCRs subsequently sequenced. This clonotype was detected only a few times. Antigen unknown. The Oncomine TCR Beta short-read assay was applied to DNA of cultured CD4+ T cells. TCRdb itself ran the PCR reads through MiXCR, one entry per CDR3 protein. The sample lists more than 9,500 distinct CDR3 sequences, under 50% seen once, with more than 10% in the top ten.

This clonotype was sampled from a human donor who had recovered from COVID-19. Sequencing was carried out using CD4+ T cells from blood, cultured in vitro. The chain recombines TRBV10-3 with TRBJ2-7; D is perhaps TRBD2 (7 bases). As DNA, the CDR3 is TGTGCCATCAGTGGGGGGGGCAGCTCCTACGAGCAGTACTTC. Translation: CAISGGGSSYEQYF.